These 12 T cell receptor beta chains were all obtained from the same sample, sequenced in a study of CD8 T cells in ankylosing spondylitis. TCRdb itself ran the 5' RACE reads through MiXCR, one entry per CDR3 protein. The sample has some 200,000 distinct CDR3 sequences, over 10% seen once; the top ten hold more than 15%. Sequencing was done on a sample of blood, either unsorted or a sorted T cell fraction (not recorded which). All receptors come from a male donor with ankylosing spondylitis or in good health (not recorded which).

The chain recombines TRBV7-7 with TRBJ2-7; D uncertain. Germline assignment: CDR1 SSHAT and CDR2 FNYEAQ (reference sequence). V lost 1 base and J 6 bases, leaving 10 bases between the germline ends. The CDR3 has 13 amino acids. CDR3 loop: CASSLVVWSEQYF. CDR3 nucleotides: TGTGCCAGCAGCTTAGTGGTATGGAGCGAGCAGTACTTC. Variable domain in full (rest from reference TRBV7-7 and TRBJ2-7): GAGVSQSPRYKVTKRGQDVTLRCDPISSHATLYWYQQALGQGPEFLTYFNYEAQPDKSGLPSDRFSAERPEGSISTLTIQRTEQRDSAMYRCASSLVVWSEQYFGPGTRLTVT.

The chain recombines TRBV6-5 with TRBJ1-1; D perhaps matches TRBD1 (5 bases). Trimming removed 0 bases at V and 7 bases at J, with 15 bases between. The CDR3 is 15 residues long. Germline V CDR1 and CDR2: MNHEY, SVGAGI. This CDR3 reads CASSYSDSARGEAFF. The CDR3 DNA is TGTGCCAGCAGTTACTCCGACAGCGCCCGGGGTGAAGCTTTCTTT.

This clonotype was counted only a few times. The chain has TRBV12-3 or TRBV12-4 and TRBJ2-2; the match to TRBD2 covers 8 bases. CDR3 length equals 16 residues. The ends lost 5 bases at V and 4 bases at J; junction bases unmatched: 9. In nucleotides, the CDR3 is TGTGCCAGCAGTACGGGACTAGGCGTAGGCACCGGGGAGCTGTTTTTT. It is translated as CASSTGLGVGTGELFF.

The V and J genes are TRBV25-1 and TRBJ2-3; D remains unclear. CDR1 is MGHDK and CDR2 is SYGVNS in the germline V gene. This CDR3 is 14 amino acids long. V was pared by 2 bases and J by 4 bases, with 10 bases between. CDR3 nucleotide sequence: TGTGCCAGCAGTGAAGACGGCTGGGCAGATACGCAGTATTTT. It translates to CASSEDGWADTQYF.

The chain employs TRBV20-1 and TRBJ2-7; possibly TRBD1 or TRBD2 for D (6 bases each). The V end lost 6 bases, the J end lost 5 bases, and 11 bases lay between the germline ends. The CDR3 extends over 11 amino acids. Germline values: CDR1 DFQATT, CDR2 SNEGSKA (reference sequence). DNA of the CDR3: TGCAGTGCAAGTAGGGGGGACGAGCAGTACTTC. It codes for CSASRGDEQYF.

This clonotype was observed a few times. The chain has TRBV4-1 and TRBJ1-1; a possible D gene is TRBD1 (6 bases). The germline gives CDR1 MGHRA, CDR2 YSYEKL. CDR3 length: 14 amino acids. Between the trimmed V and J ends, which lost 4 bases and 4 bases, there was a span of 13 bases. The CDR3 DNA is TGCGCCAGCAGCCCCCAGGGGCAGAGCACTGAAGCTTTCTTT. It codes for CASSPQGQSTEAFF.

The chain carries TRBV4-2 and TRBJ2-5; weak D call: TRBD2 (5 bases). The CDR3 is 13 residues long. Trimming left V 1 base short and J 3 bases short, with 6 bases between. CDR1 LGHNA and CDR2 YNFKEQ come from the germline V gene. The CDR3 DNA is TGTGCCAGCAGCCAAGGGGGAGAAGAGACCCAGTACTTC. This encodes CASSQGGEETQYF.

This clonotype was detected a few times. The CDR3 DNA reads as TGCGCCAGCAGCTTGGCCCTCAGGGGCCCCTACGAGCAGTACTTC. Translated, it gives CASSLALRGPYEQYF. The rearrangement uses TRBV5-1 and TRBJ2-7, with a possible D match to TRBD1 (6 bases). Per the germline V gene, CDR1 is SGHRS and CDR2 is YFSETQ. Trimming pared 0 bases from V and 2 bases from J, leaving 12 bases between. The CDR3 sequence is 15 residues long.

The chain is built from TRBV9 and TRBJ2-7; 8 bases are shared with TRBD1. Trimming at V came to 3 bases and at J to 1 base, leaving 9 bases not matched to a gene. This CDR3 is 16 amino acids long. CDR1 and CDR2 from the germline V gene are SGDLS and YYNGEE. CDR3 in amino acids: CASSATVQGASYEQYF. In DNA, the CDR3 is TGTGCCAGCAGCGCCACTGTGCAGGGGGCTTCCTACGAGCAGTACTTC.

A few counts support this clonotype. V gene TRBV27 combines with J gene TRBJ2-1; 7 nucleotides line up with TRBD2. CDR3 size: 15 residues. V was clipped by 8 bases and J by 3 bases; unmatched bases: 10. The germline gives CDR1 MNHEY, CDR2 SMNVEV (reference sequence). CDR3 DNA sequence: TGTGCCAGCGGCCGGGAGGTCCCCCTCTACAATGAGCAGTTCTTC. It encodes CASGREVPLYNEQFF.

The CDR3 bases are TGTGCCAGCAGTTTGAGAGGGGCCTACAATGAGCAGTTCTTC. This codes for CASSLRGAYNEQFF. The chain has TRBV27 and TRBJ2-1; D is perhaps TRBD1 or TRBD2 (5 bases each). This CDR3 is 14 amino acids long. CDR1 is MNHEY, CDR2 SMNVEV, per germline (reference sequence). V lost 3 bases, J lost 2 bases, and 8 bases lay in between.

V and J are TRBV4-1 and TRBJ1-5; D possibly corresponds to TRBD1 (6 bases). From germline, CDR1 is MGHRA and CDR2 YSYEKL. CDR3 length: 14 amino acids. V was shortened by 3 bases and J by 4 bases, with 10 bases between the two germline ends. The CDR3 DNA sequence: TGCGCCAGCAGCCAGACAGGTATTAATCAGCCCCAGCATTTT. Translation gives CASSQTGINQPQHF.